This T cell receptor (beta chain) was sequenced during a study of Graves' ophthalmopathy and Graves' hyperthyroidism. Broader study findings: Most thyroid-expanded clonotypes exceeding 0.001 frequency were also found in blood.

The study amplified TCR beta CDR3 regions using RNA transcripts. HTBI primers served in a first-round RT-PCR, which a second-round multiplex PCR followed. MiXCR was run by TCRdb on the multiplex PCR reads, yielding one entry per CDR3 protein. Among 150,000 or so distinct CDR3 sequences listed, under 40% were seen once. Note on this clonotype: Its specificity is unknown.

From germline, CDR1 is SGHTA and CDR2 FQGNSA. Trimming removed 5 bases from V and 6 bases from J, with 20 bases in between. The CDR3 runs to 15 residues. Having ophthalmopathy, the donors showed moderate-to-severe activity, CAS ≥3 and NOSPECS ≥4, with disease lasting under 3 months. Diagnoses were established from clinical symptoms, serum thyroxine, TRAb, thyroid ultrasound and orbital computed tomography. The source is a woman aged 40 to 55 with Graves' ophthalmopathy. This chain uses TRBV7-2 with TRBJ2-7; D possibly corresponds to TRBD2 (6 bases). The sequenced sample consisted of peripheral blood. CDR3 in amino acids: CASSLGGTLLPEQYF. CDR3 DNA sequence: TGTGCCAGCAGCCTTGGGGGGACTCTCCTTCCCGAGCAGTACTTC. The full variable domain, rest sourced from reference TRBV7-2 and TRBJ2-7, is GAGVSQSPSNKVTEKGKDVELRCDPISGHTALYWYRQSLGQGLEFLIYFQGNSAPDKSGLPSDRFSAERTGGSVSTLTIQRTQQEDSAVYLCASSLGGTLLPEQYFGPGTRLTVT.